This T cell receptor beta chain was documented in a study of blood T cells in healthy people across ages (dated by TCRdb to the mid-2010s). At the level of the whole study: In model experiments, template switching captured about one uniquely barcoded TCR beta cDNA molecule for every two T cells. To avoid experimental bias, donors of different ages were spread randomly across the sequencing lanes. Four age groups were formed from the donors: young (average about 17 years), middle-aged (around 40), aged (about 62) and long-lived (around 82). The study measured age-related changes in TCR beta repertoire diversity using deep sequencing normalized with unique cDNA molecular identifiers. The study analyzed two additional independent replicas of 1 million unique cDNA reads from the same blood draw for two donors, one aged 18 to 30 and one aged 80 or older. General study outcomes and caveats: Bulk unsorted PBMC profiling prevented conclusive comparison of naive and antigen-experienced compartments. Compared with the aged group, the long-lived group had more naive CD4+ T cells, fewer expanded clones and increased TCR diversity, a pattern suggesting age selection. Estimates of total diversity based on one million sequenced T cells were considered lower bounds and underestimates. Donor CMV infection status was unknown, potentially confounding age-related changes in expanded clonotypes. Observed TCR beta diversity per million T cells fell roughly linearly with age, and a significant reduction was already apparent by age roughly 40. There was a strong correlation between observed TCR beta diversity and the percentage of naive T cells measured by flow cytometry.

Between the V and J ends, shortened by 7 bases and 5 bases respectively, the junction contains 12 bases. Via the germline V gene, CDR1 is MDHEN and CDR2 SYDVKM. From the cysteine up to the phenylalanine, the CDR3 has a length of 13 residues. Of all the DNA, just the CDR3 is kept, 39 bases in frame from base 1. The donors were 40 or so Caucasian individuals from Russia, aged roughly 6 to 100 years, who were systemically healthy. Each donor gave 8 to 10 milliliters of peripheral blood, drawn into EDTA-treated Vacutainer tubes. Ficoll-Paque density-gradient centrifugation was used to isolate PBMCs, with at least 7 million obtained per sample. Total RNA, at least 6 micrograms per sample, was extracted from PBMCs with Trizol reagent. Naive CD45RAhigh/CD27high T cell percentages were measured by flow cytometry on a PBMC aliquot from every donor. Details on this clonotype: It lacks a known antigen. Base qualities are not at hand, and no much larger clone is one base apart.

The library was prepared using 5' RACE. The run used an Illumina HiSeq 2500. The second PCR ran for roughly 7 to 11 cycles and used a J-beta primer mix along with a sample-barcoded 5' primer. A template-switch 5' adaptor carrying 12 random nucleotides introduced a unique molecular identifier onto each TCR beta cDNA molecule. Each sample yielded at least 3 million CDR3-containing paired-end reads. First-strand cDNA synthesis was performed from all RNA using the Mint cDNA synthesis kit, with priming by a TRBC-specific oligonucleotide. All cDNA was treated with uracil-DNA glycosylase and then went through a first 18-cycle PCR with the universal primers M1SS and BC2_uni_R. Under the source paper's analysis protocol: Each sample was normalized by randomly selecting 1 million high-quality reads, each carrying a distinct molecular identifier. Instead of being binned into consensus sequences, reads that shared molecular identifiers were thrown out. CDR3 identification, clonotype clustering and error correction used MiTCR with a Q25 quality threshold and the strictest error-elimination algorithm. A nonparametric unseen species model with Euler transformation was used to estimate lower-bound total TCR beta diversity. TCRdb reran the public reads through fastp at Q25 and MiXCR, keeping productive beta chains. Rows merge per CDR3 protein into single entries with the most common DNA and genes. TCRdb's processing, not the study's, gives the V and J calls here. The sample table shows about 800,000 distinct CDR3 sequences, and about 45% are seen once. Of the sample, roughly 18% falls within the top ten clones.

Specimen: blood. The receptor was isolated from an older man in good health. The V and J genes are TRBV28 and TRBJ2-1; the D gene cannot be named for sure. The CDR3 protein is CASTSIADNEQFF. The DNA sequence reads TGTGCCAGCACCTCGATCGCGGACAATGAGCAGTTCTTC.